This paragraph covers one T cell receptor (beta chain) sequence. Germline V gene data show CDR1 as SGHNT and CDR2 as YYREEE (reference sequence). V lost 2 bases to trimming and J lost 4 bases, with 15 bases between them. This CDR3 spans 16 amino acids. This entry comes from a study of graft-versus-host responses after intestinal transplantation. Study-level information: Recipients had multivisceral, liver-intestinal, or isolated intestinal transplants.

The method was immunoSEQ multiplex PCR; TCRdb's version includes in-frame clones alone and lacks a portion of them. The sample consists of around 21,000 clones, under 75% of them appearing once. Intraepithelial and lamina propria lymphocytes were isolated from graft specimens. The TCR sequence derives from a human patient who received an intestinal transplant, so some T cells may come from the graft donor. Sequences were derived from ileum tissue, sampled 20 days after intestinal transplant. V and J are TRBV5-4 and TRBJ1-4; D perhaps matches TRBD1 (5 bases). CDR3 sequence reads: CASSFYVGGHNEKLFF. The CDR3 coding sequence is TGTGCCAGCAGCTTTTACGTGGGCGGACATAATGAAAAACTGTTTTTT. The whole variable domain, remainder taken from reference TRBV5-4 and TRBJ1-4, is ETGVTQSPTHLIKTRGQQVTLRCSSQSGHNTVSWYQQALGQGPQFIFQYYREEENGRGNFPPRFSGLQFPNYSSELNVNALELDDSALYLCASSFYVGGHNEKLFFGSGTQLSVL.